This TCR beta chain was recorded in a study of blood T cell repertoires in COVID-19. Study in general: Spain, Italy and the United States supplied samples that represented acute and convalescent COVID-19. T cells, B-cell-depleted T cells, or PBMCs supplied cDNA or gDNA.

Method: immunoSEQ multiplex PCR; TCRdb's copy keeps in-frame clones and lacks some. The repertoire holds 180,000 or so clones, with 86% as singletons. In germline, CDR1 is KGHDR, CDR2 SFDVKD. With 4 bases removed from V and 6 bases from J, the gap between germline ends came to 4 bases. CDR3 length equals 11 residues. The sample was peripheral blood. V and J are TRBV24-1 and TRBJ2-3; D gene ambiguous. The receptor was derived from a man younger than 35 with acute or convalescent COVID-19. The CDR3 sequence is CATSESDTQYF. In DNA, the CDR3 is TGTGCCACCAGTGAGAGTGATACGCAGTATTTT.